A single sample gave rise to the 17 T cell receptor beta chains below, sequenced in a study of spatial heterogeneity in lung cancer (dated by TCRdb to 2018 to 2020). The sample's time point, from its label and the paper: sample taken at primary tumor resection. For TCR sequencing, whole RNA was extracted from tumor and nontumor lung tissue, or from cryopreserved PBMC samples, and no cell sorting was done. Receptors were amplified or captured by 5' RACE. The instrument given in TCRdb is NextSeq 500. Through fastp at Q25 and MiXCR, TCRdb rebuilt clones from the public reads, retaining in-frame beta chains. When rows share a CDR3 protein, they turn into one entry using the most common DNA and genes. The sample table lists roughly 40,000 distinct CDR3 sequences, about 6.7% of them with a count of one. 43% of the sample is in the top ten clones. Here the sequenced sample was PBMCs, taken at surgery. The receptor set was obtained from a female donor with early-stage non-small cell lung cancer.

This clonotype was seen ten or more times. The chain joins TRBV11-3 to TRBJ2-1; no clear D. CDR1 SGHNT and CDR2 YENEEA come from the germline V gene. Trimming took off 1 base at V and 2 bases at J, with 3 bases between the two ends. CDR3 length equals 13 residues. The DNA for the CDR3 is TGTGCCAGCAGCTTAGGACCCTACAATGAGCAGTTCTTC. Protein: CASSLGPYNEQFF.

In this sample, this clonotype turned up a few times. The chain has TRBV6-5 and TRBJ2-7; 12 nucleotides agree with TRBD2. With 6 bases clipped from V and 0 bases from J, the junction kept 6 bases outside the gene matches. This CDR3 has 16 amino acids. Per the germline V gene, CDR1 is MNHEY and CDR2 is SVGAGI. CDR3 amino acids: CASSKLAGGSSYEQYF. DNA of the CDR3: TGTGCCAGCAGCAAACTAGCGGGGGGAAGCTCCTACGAGCAGTACTTC.

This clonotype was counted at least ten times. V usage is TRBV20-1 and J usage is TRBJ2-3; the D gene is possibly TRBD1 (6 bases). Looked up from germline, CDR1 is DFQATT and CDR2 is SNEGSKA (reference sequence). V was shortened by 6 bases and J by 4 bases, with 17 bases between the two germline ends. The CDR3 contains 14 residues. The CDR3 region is CSAKLTGLADTQYF. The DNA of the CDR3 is TGCAGTGCCAAATTAACAGGGCTTGCAGATACGCAGTATTTT.

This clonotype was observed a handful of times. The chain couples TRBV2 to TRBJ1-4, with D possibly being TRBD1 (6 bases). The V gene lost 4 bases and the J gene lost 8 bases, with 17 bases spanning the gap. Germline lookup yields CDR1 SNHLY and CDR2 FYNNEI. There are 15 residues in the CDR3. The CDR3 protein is CASSVARGLGEKLFF. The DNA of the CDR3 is TGTGCCAGCAGTGTGGCCCGGGGGCTGGGCGAAAAACTGTTTTTT.

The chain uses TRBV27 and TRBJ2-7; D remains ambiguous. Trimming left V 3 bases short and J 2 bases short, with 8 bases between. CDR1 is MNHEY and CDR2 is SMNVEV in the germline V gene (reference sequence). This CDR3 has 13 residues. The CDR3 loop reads CASSFGVTYEQYF. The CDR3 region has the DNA TGTGCCAGCAGTTTCGGTGTAACCTACGAGCAGTACTTC.

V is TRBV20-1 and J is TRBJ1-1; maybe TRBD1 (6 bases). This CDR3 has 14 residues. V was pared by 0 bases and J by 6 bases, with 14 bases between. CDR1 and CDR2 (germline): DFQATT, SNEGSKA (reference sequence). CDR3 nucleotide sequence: TGCAGTGCTAGAGACCCAGGGGCTCTCGCTGAAGCTTTCTTT. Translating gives CSARDPGALAEAFF.

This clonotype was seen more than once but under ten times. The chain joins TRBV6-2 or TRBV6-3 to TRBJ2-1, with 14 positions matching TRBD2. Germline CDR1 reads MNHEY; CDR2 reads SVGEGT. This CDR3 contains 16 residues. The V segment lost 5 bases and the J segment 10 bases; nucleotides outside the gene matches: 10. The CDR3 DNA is TGTGCCAGCAGTCTGCGGACTAGCGGGGGGCCAACCGAGCAGTTCTTC. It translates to CASSLRTSGGPTEQFF.

The CDR3 bases are TGTGCCAGCAGCGTAGACGGGTCCTACGAGCAGTACTTC. Translating gives CASSVDGSYEQYF. The V gene is TRBV9, the J gene TRBJ2-7; D is undetermined. Germline values: CDR1 SGDLS, CDR2 YYNGEE. This CDR3 region has 13 residues. V was shortened by 0 bases and J by 1 base, with 5 bases between the two germline ends.

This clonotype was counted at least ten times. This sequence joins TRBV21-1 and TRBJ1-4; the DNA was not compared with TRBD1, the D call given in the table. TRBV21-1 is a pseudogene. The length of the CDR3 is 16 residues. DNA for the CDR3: TGTGCCAGCAGCAAAGCGCTTGAGGGACGGGATGAAAAACTGTTTTTT. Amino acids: CASSKALEGRDEKLFF.

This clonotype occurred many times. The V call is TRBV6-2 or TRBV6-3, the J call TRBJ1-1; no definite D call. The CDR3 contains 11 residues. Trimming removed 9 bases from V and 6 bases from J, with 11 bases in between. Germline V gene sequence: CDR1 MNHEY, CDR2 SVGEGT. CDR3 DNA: TGTGCCAGTGGGTCGGGTCCTGAAGCTTTCTTT. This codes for CASGSGPEAFF.

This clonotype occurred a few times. This CDR3 reads CASSQSGGVSYNEQFF. CDR3 nucleotide sequence: TGTGCCAGCAGCCAAAGCGGCGGGGTCTCCTACAATGAGCAGTTCTTC. V usage is TRBV4-2 and J usage is TRBJ2-1; tentatively, D is TRBD2 (6 bases). Trimming pared 2 bases from V and 0 bases from J, leaving 11 bases between. This CDR3 spans 16 amino acids. CDR1 and CDR2 from the germline V gene are LGHNA and YNFKEQ.

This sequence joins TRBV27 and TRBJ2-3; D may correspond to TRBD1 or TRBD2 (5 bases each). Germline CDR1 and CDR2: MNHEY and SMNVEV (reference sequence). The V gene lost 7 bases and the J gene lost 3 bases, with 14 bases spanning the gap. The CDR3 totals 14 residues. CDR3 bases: TGTGCCAGCAAAGTTACGGGGACGACAGATACGCAGTATTTT. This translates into CASKVTGTTDTQYF.

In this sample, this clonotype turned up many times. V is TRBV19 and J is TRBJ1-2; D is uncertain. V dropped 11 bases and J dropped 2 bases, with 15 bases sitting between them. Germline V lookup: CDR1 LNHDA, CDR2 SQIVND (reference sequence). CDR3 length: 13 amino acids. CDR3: CAATPSSNYGYTF. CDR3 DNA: TGTGCCGCCACCCCGTCATCGAACTATGGCTACACCTTC.

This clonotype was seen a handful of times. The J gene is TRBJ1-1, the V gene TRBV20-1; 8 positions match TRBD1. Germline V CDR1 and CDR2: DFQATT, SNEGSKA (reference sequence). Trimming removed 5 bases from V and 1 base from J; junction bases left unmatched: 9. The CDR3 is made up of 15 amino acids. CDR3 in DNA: TGCAGTGCTCGCGGACAGGGATCGGCGAACACTGAAGCTTTCTTT. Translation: CSARGQGSANTEAFF.

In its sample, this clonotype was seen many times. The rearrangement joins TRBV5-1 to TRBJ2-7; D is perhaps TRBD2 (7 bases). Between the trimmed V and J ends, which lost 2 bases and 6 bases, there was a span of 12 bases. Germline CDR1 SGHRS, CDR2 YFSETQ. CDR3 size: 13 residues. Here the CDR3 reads CASSLRGAVEQYF. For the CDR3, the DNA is TGCGCCAGCAGCTTACGGGGGGCAGTCGAGCAGTACTTC.

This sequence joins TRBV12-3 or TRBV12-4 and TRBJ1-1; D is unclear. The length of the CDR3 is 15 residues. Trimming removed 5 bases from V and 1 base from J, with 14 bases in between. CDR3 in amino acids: CASSVRTAPNTEAFF. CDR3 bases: TGTGCCAGCAGTGTAAGGACCGCACCGAACACTGAAGCTTTCTTT.

CDR3 bases: TGCAGCGTTGAGGAGGGGGCGAATACGCAGTATTTT. Translation gives CSVEEGANTQYF. This chain connects TRBV29-1 to TRBJ2-3; D perhaps matches TRBD1 (7 bases). CDR1 SQVTM and CDR2 ANQGSEA come from the germline V gene. The V gene lost 3 bases and the J gene lost 7 bases, with 11 bases spanning the gap. The CDR3 is made up of 12 amino acids.